Below, one T cell receptor beta chain is given with its context. Its antigen is unknown. These data are taken from a study of T-cell memory formation after mild COVID-19. Study summary: Largely donor-specific sequence clusters came from a couple of donors.

Trimming at V came to 7 bases and at J to 7 bases, leaving 12 bases not matched to a gene. Germline V CDR1 and CDR2: SEHNR, FQNEAQ (reference sequence). The CDR3 loop spans 16 amino acids. A single record per CDR3 protein comes from TCRdb applying MiXCR to the 5' RACE reads. The sample records 300,000 to 350,000 distinct CDR3 sequences, roughly a fifth being singletons. Points from the study as a whole: Researchers found some responding clones in pre-infection memory, a sign that cross-reactive memory joined. The authors left the SARS-CoV-2 specificity of second-wave clones peaking on day 37 unconfirmed.

The TCR comes from a man aged 18 to 30 who had mild COVID-19 (a few samples of this study predate the infection). Cell type and time point are not known. The chain carries TRBV7-9 and TRBJ2-2, with 10 bases identical to TRBD2. Sequences were obtained from PBMCs or a T cell subset sorted from them (not recorded which). This chain's CDR3 is CASTPPGLAKHGELFF. The CDR3 region has the DNA TGTGCCAGCACCCCTCCGGGACTAGCGAAACACGGGGAGCTGTTTTTT.